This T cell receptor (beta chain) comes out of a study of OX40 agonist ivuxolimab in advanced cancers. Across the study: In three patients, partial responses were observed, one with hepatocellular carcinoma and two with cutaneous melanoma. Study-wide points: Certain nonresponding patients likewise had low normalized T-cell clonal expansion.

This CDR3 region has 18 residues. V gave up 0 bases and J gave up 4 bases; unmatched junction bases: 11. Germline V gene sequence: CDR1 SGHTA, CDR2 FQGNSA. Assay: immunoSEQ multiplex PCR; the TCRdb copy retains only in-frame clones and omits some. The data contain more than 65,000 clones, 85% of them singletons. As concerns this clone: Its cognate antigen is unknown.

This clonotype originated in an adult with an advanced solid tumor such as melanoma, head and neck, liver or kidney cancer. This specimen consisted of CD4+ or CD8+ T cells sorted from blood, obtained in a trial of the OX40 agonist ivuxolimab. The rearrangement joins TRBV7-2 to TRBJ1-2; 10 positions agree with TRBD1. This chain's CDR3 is CASSLAPSYGTGAYGYTF. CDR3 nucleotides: TGTGCCAGCAGCTTAGCCCCCTCGTACGGGACAGGGGCCTATGGCTACACCTTC. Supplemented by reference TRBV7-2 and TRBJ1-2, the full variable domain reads GAGVSQSPSNKVTEKGKDVELRCDPISGHTALYWYRQSLGQGLEFLIYFQGNSAPDKSGLPSDRFSAERTGGSVSTLTIQRTQQEDSAVYLCASSLAPSYGTGAYGYTFGSGTRLTVV.